These 7 T cell receptor beta chains originate from one sample sequenced in a study of shared clonotypes between healthy human individuals. The method was immunoSEQ multiplex PCR; TCRdb's version includes in-frame clones alone and lacks a portion of them. The sample comprises about 2.4 million clones, over 85% of which are singletons, and 0.36% rests with the top ten. What was sequenced was naive CD4+ T cells from PBMCs. The subset: CD45RA+ positively selected. Every receptor here comes from a young man in good health. Some clones in this sample may be carry-over from other donors' samples.

The CDR3 region has the DNA TGTGCCAGCAGACGAAAGCCCGGGACAGGGCTCAATGAGCAGTTCTTC. Its translation: CASRRKPGTGLNEQFF. V is TRBV2 and J is TRBJ2-1; 9 positions match TRBD1. The germline V gene encodes CDR1 SNHLY and CDR2 FYNNEI. V lost 6 bases to trimming and J lost 6 bases; unmatched junction nucleotides: 12. The CDR3 is 16 amino acids.

The genes are TRBV7-2 and TRBJ1-5; D is undetermined. Trimming stripped 1 base from V and 3 bases from J, with 7 bases between. CDR1 is SGHTA and CDR2 is FQGNSA in the germline V gene. This CDR3 contains 14 residues. CDR3: CASSLDGANQPQHF. In DNA, the CDR3 is TGTGCCAGCAGCTTAGACGGCGCCAATCAGCCCCAGCATTTT. The full variable domain, its missing parts supplied by reference TRBV7-2 and TRBJ1-5, is GAGVSQSPSNKVTEKGKDVELRCDPISGHTALYWYRQSLGQGLEFLIYFQGNSAPDKSGLPSDRFSAERTGGSVSTLTIQRTQQEDSAVYLCASSLDGANQPQHFGDGTRLSIL.

The J gene is TRBJ1-1, the V gene TRBV5-1; TRBD1 agrees at 8 bases. There are 15 residues in the CDR3. CDR1 is SGHRS, CDR2 YFSETQ, per germline. V lost 7 bases and J lost 3; bases outside the gene matches: 11. CDR3 sequence reads: CASQRDRLLDTEAFF. DNA of the CDR3: TGCGCCAGCCAGCGGGACAGGTTATTGGACACTGAAGCTTTCTTT.

The table lists this clone with a count of one. This sequence joins TRBV14 and TRBJ1-2; D not certain. The CDR3 totals 13 residues. CDR1 SGHDN and CDR2 FVKESK come from the germline V gene. V was pared by 4 bases and J by 5 bases, with 11 bases between. The CDR3 DNA reads TGTGCCAGCAGCCGGTCGGGAAGATATGGCTACACCTTC. Residues: CASSRSGRYGYTF.

The J gene is TRBJ1-6, the V gene TRBV9, with TRBD1 matching 10 bases. The CDR3 runs to 16 residues. Germline CDR1 and CDR2: SGDLS and YYNGEE. V gave up 0 bases and J gave up 11 bases; unmatched junction bases: 8. This CDR3 reads CASSVAPRDRGAPLHF. The DNA of the CDR3 is TGTGCCAGCAGCGTAGCCCCTCGGGACAGGGGTGCACCCCTCCACTTT.

V and J are TRBV30 and TRBJ1-5, with TRBD1 matching over 11 bases. Germline loops: CDR1 GTSNPN, CDR2 SVGIG (reference sequence). CDR3 size: 15 residues. Trimming at V came to 5 bases and at J to 6 bases, leaving 9 bases not matched to a gene. The CDR3 region is CAWSGTGGPGQPQHF. In nucleotides, the CDR3 is TGTGCCTGGTCCGGGACAGGGGGTCCAGGTCAGCCCCAGCATTTT.

To note about this clone: This specimen includes other DNA sequences encoding the same CDR3. CDR3 nucleotides: TGTGCCAGCTCACCGGGACAGAGCTACGAGCAGTACTTC. This codes for CASSPGQSYEQYF. The rearrangement joins TRBV18 to TRBJ2-7, with 7 bases aligning to TRBD1. Germline CDR1 KGHSH, CDR2 LQKENI. This CDR3 spans 13 amino acids. With V trimmed by 3 bases and J by 3 bases, 2 bases remained unmatched.